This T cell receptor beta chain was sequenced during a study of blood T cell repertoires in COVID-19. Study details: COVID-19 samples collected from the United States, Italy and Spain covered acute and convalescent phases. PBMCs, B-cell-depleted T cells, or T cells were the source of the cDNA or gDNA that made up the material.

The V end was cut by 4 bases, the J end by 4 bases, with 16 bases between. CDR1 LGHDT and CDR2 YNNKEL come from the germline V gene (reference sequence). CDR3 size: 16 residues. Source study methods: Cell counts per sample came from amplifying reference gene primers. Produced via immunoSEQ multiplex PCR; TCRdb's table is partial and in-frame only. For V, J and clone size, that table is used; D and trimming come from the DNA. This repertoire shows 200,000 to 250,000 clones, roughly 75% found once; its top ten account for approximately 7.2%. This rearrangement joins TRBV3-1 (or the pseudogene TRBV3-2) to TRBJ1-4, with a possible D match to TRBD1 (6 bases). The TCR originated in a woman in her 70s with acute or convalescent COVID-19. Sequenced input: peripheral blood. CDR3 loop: CASSPTGEGGNEKLFF. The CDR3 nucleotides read TGTGCCAGCAGCCCGACAGGTGAAGGGGGTAATGAAAAACTGTTTTTT.